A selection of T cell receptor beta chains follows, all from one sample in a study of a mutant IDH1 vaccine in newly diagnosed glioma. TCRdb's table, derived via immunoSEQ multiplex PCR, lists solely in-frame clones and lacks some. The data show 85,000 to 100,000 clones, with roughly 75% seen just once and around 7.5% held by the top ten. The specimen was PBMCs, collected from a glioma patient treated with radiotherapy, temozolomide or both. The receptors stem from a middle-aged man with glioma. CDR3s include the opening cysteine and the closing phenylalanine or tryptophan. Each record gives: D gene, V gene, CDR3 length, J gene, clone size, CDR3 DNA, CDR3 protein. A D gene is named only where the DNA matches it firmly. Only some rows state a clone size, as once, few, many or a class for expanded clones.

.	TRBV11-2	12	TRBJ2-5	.	TGTGCCAGCAGCTTGGTCTTAGAGACCCAGTACTTC	CASSLVLETQYF
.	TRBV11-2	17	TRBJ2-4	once	TGTGCCAGCAGCCCCTTGGACGGATCATTAGCCAAAAACATTCAGTACTTC	CASSPLDGSLAKNIQYF
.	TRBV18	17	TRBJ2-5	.	TGTGCCAGCTCACCACCGGTGGGGGCCGCCAACCAAGAGACCCAGTACTTC	CASSPPVGAANQETQYF
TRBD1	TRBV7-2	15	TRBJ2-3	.	TGTGCCAGCAGCTTAGACAGGGGCCGTACAGATACGCAGTATTTT	CASSLDRGRTDTQYF
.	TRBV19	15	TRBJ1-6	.	TGTGCCAGTAGAGATGCCGGGGGAATTAATTCACCCCTCCACTTT	CASRDAGGINSPLHF
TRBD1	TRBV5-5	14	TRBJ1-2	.	TGTGCCAGCAGTCCGGGACAGACTCTCTATGGCTACACCTTC	CASSPGQTLYGYTF
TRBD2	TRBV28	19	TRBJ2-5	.	TGTGCCAGCAGGGAGAGTTGGACTAGCGGGGGTCTGGGACAAGAGACCCAGTACTTC	CASRESWTSGGLGQETQYF
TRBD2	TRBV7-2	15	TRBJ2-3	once	TGTGCCAGCAGCTTGCGGGGGGGGTATGAGGATACGCAGTATTTT	CASSLRGGYEDTQYF
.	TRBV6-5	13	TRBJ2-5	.	TGTGCCAGCAGTTACCCGGGCCTGCAGACCCAGTACTTC	CASSYPGLQTQYF
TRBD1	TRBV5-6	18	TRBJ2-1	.	TGTGCCAGCAGCTTGACCAAAAGGGACAGGGGTAGGGGCAATGAGCAGTTCTTC	CASSLTKRDRGRGNEQFF
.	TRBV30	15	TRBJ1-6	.	TGTGCCTGGAAGATCCTGAGACGGGATAATTCACCCCTCCACTTT	CAWKILRRDNSPLHF
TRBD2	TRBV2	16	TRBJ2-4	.	TGTGCCAGTGGACTAGCGGGATGGGTAGCCAAAAACATTCAGTACTTC	CASGLAGWVAKNIQYF
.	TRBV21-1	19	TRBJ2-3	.	TGTGCCAGCAGCAAAATTCGACCTGGGAGTAGCGGCAACACAGATACGCAGTATTTT	CASSKIRPGSSGNTDTQYF
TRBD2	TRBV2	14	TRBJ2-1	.	TGTGCCAGCAGTCCCACTAGCGGGAGTAAGTATCAGTTCTTC	CASSPTSGSKYQFF
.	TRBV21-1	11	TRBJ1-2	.	TGTGCCAGCAGCAATAGGTCTGGCTACACCTTC	CASSNRSGYTF
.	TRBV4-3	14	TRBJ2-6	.	TGCGCCAGCAGCCAAGACAGTGGGGCCAACGTCCTGACTTTC	CASSQDSGANVLTF
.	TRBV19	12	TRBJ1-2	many	TGTGCCAGTAGAGTCAGGGGATACGGCTACACCTTC	CASRVRGYGYTF
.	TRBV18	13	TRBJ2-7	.	TGTGCCAGCTCACCAGCGACAGGGAGGGAGCAGTACTTC	CASSPATGREQYF
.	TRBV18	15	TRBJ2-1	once	TGTGCCAGCTCACCACTAGTAGGGTACTACAATGAGCAGTTCTTC	CASSPLVGYYNEQFF
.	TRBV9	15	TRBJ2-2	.	TGTGCCAGCAGCGTAGATCGGGGGTTTGTAGGGGAGCTGTTTTTT	CASSVDRGFVGELFF
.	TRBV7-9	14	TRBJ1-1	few	TGTGCCAGCAGCTTACGAGCGGGGAACACTGAAGCTTTCTTT	CASSLRAGNTEAFF
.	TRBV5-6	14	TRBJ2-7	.	TGTGCCAGCAGCTTTGGGGAGATCTCCTACGAGCAGTACTTC	CASSFGEISYEQYF
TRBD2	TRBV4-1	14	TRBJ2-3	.	TGCGCCAGCAGCCAAATGGGGGGGGTAGGTACGCAGTATTTT	CASSQMGGVGTQYF
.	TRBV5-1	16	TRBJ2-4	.	TGCGCCAGCAGCCCACCCTTAGGGGGGGGCGTGGACATTCAGTACTTC	CASSPPLGGGVDIQYF
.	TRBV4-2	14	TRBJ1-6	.	TGTGCCAGCAGCCAAGTTCCCCCGGCTTCACCCCTCCACTTT	CASSQVPPASPLHF
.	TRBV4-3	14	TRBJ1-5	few	TGCGCCAGCAGCCCGAGGCCAGGGAATCAGCCCCAGCATTTT	CASSPRPGNQPQHF
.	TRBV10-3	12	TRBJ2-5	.	TGTGCCATCAGTGCTAGCGTAGAGACCCAGTACTTC	CAISASVETQYF
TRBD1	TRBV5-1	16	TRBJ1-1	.	TGCGCCAGCAGCTTGGCCTTGAGGGGGCCGGGGACTGAAGCTTTCTTT	CASSLALRGPGTEAFF
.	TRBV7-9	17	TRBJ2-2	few	TGTGCCAGCAGCCGAACCGTGGCCTTCCTGAACACCGGGGAGCTGTTTTTT	CASSRTVAFLNTGELFF
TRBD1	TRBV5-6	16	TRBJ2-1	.	TGTGCCAGCAGCTTTATGGCTGGACAGGGGCGGAATGAGCAGTTCTTC	CASSFMAGQGRNEQFF